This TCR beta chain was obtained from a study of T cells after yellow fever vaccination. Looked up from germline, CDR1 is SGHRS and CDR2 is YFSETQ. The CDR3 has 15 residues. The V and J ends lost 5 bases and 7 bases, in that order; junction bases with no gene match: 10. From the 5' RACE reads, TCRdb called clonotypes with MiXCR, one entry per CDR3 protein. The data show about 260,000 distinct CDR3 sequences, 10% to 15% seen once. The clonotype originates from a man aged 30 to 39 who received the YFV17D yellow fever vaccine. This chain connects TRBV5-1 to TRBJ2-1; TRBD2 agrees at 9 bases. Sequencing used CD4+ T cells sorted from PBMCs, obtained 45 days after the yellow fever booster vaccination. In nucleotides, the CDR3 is TGCGCCAGCAGGATTAGCGGGAGTCAGTGGAATGAGCAGTTCTTC. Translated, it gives CASRISGSQWNEQFF.